This T cell receptor (beta chain) came from a study of shared clonotypes between healthy human individuals. On the study more broadly: Sampling drew on donors who were two women and a few men aged 18 to 49. Broader study findings: Clonotype sharing across a few donors was observed for around 5% of naive CD4 clonotypes.

Comment on this clone: The antigen is undetermined.

Deep-level assay runs were performed. Authors' data handling: Filtering differed for immunoSEQ, which gave only junction sequences without quality scores. TCRdb keeps only in-frame clones here, not all; method: immunoSEQ multiplex PCR. V and J calls and clone size are as listed in that table; D and trimming were resolved from the DNA. The sample includes 850,000 to 1,200,000 clones, around 76% of them seen just once. Germline CDR1 is MGHDK and CDR2 is SYGVNS. CDR3 length: 14 residues. Losses at the gene ends were 2 bases for V and 5 bases for J; bases not matched to a gene: 3. Sequenced input: memory CD4+ T cells sorted from blood. Regarding subset: CD45RA-negative fraction. The origin of this receptor is a man in his late teens or twenties in good health. The chain employs TRBV25-1 and TRBJ2-5; 9 nucleotides match TRBD1. CDR3 bases: TGTGCCAGCAGTGAAGACAGGGGGTCGGAGACCCAGTACTTC. It encodes CASSEDRGSETQYF.